Listed here is a single T cell receptor (beta chain). The CDR3 sequence is 17 residues long. Germline assignment: CDR1 LNHNV and CDR2 YYDKDF (reference sequence). V lost 3 bases to trimming and J lost 2 bases, with 14 bases between them. The data were obtained in a study of control samples from healthy donors and cancer patients. Measured with immunoSEQ multiplex PCR; TCRdb has only the in-frame clones, and not every one. Of under 70,000 clones detected, approximately 90% appear once; the ten largest clones hold over 13%. This receptor was taken from a man aged 55 to 69 with head and neck cancer. The sequenced sample consisted of PBMCs. The rearrangement links TRBV15 to TRBJ2-6; D is uncertain. CDR3 region: CATSSANRWAGANVLTF. The CDR3 DNA reads TGTGCCACCAGCAGCGCCAATAGGTGGGCTGGGGCCAACGTCCTGACTTTC.